Below, 7 T cell receptor beta chains from the same sample are listed, as sequenced in a study of identical twins. From the 5' RACE reads, TCRdb called clonotypes with MiXCR, one entry per CDR3 protein. The repertoire holds roughly 690,000 distinct CDR3 sequences, with around 20% as singletons. These same records also appear under a second study, on T cells expressing NK-cell markers.

The sequenced sample was PBMCs. Receptors originate from a woman aged 18-29 years in good health.

There are a few counts of this clonotype. The J gene is TRBJ2-1, the V gene TRBV6-5, with a weak D call TRBD2 (6 bases). V lost 4 bases and J 8 bases, leaving 18 bases between the germline ends. This CDR3 region has 15 residues. Germline V CDR1 and CDR2: MNHEY, SVGAGI. Written as DNA, the CDR3 is TGTGCCAGCAGTTGGGGGGAGAAGGATAATCATGAGCAGTTCTTC. Encoded protein: CASSWGEKDNHEQFF.

This chain connects TRBV7-9 to TRBJ2-3; 10 bases match TRBD2. CDR1 and CDR2 (germline): SEHNR, FQNEAQ (reference sequence). V trimming: 10 bases; J trimming: 0 bases; junction bases outside the gene matches: 4. The CDR3 has 14 amino acids. The CDR3 DNA sequence: TGTGCCACTTTGACTAGCGGGAGCACAGATACGCAGTATTTT. Its translation is CATLTSGSTDTQYF.

V gene TRBV20-1 combines with J gene TRBJ2-1; D gene unclear. Trimming took 6 bases from V and 4 from J, leaving 13 bases between them. The CDR3 is 13 residues long. Germline V lookup: CDR1 DFQATT, CDR2 SNEGSKA (reference sequence). CDR3 amino acids: CSAPRLVYNEQFF. The CDR3 region has the DNA TGCAGTGCCCCCCGGCTCGTATACAATGAGCAGTTCTTC.

The chain uses TRBV25-1 and TRBJ1-6; no definite D call. V lost 3 bases and J 8 bases, leaving 14 bases between the germline ends. The CDR3 spans 15 residues. CDR1 MGHDK and CDR2 SYGVNS come from the germline V gene. This chain's CDR3 is CASSDPQRADSPLHF. Written as DNA, the CDR3 is TGTGCCAGCAGTGATCCCCAGAGGGCGGATTCACCCCTCCACTTT.

This clonotype has more than one count but fewer than ten. The V and J genes are TRBV2 and TRBJ2-1, with TRBD2 identical over 9 bases. With V trimmed by 4 bases and J by 0 bases, 1 base remained unmatched. CDR1 is SNHLY, CDR2 FYNNEI, per germline. CDR3 size: 15 residues. Written as DNA, the CDR3 is TGTGCCAGCAGTGTGCGGGGGGGCTCCTACAATGAGCAGTTCTTC. It yields the protein CASSVRGGSYNEQFF.

This clonotype was seen only a few times. This chain connects TRBV10-3 to TRBJ2-7; TRBD1 aligns across 9 bases. CDR3 length: 13 amino acids. Germline V lookup: CDR1 ENHRY, CDR2 SYGVKD. V gave up 2 bases and J gave up 7 bases; unmatched junction bases: 3. The CDR3 region has the DNA TGTGCCATCAGTGAGACGGGGACAGGGGAGCAGTACTTC. It is translated as CAISETGTGEQYF.

This clonotype was seen a few times. CDR3 nucleotides: TGTGCCAGCACCGGGACTTCGTCCTACAATGAGCAGTTCTTC. This translates into CASTGTSSYNEQFF. The chain carries TRBV9 and TRBJ2-1, with D maybe TRBD2 (6 bases). This CDR3 contains 14 residues. Between the trimmed V and J ends, which lost 6 bases and 1 base, there was a span of 11 bases. Per germline, CDR1 SGDLS and CDR2 YYNGEE.